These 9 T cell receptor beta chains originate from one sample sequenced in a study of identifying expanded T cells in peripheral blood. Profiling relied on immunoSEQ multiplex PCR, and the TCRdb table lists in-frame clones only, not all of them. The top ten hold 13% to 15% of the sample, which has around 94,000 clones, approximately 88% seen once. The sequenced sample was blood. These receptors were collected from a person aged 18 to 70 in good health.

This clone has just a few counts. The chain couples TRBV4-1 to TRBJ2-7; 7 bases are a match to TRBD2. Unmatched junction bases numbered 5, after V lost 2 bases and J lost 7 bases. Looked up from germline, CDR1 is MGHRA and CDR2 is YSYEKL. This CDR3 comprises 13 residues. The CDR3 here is CASSQRRGEEQYF. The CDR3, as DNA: TGCGCCAGCAGCCAAAGACGGGGGGAAGAGCAGTACTTC.

CDR3 loop: CASSFRGLGAFF. In nucleotides, the CDR3 is TGTGCCAGCAGTTTCAGGGGGCTAGGGGCTTTCTTT. The rearrangement joins TRBV28 to TRBJ1-1; TRBD1 matches at 8 bases. The CDR3 is 12 amino acids. Looked up from germline, CDR1 is MDHEN and CDR2 is SYDVKM. V was pared by 3 bases and J by 11 bases, with 5 bases of the junction left unmatched.

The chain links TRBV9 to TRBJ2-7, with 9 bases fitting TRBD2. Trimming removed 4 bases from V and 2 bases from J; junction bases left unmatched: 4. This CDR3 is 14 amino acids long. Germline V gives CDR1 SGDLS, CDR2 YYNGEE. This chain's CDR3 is CASSIAGETYEQYF. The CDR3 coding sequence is TGTGCCAGCAGCATAGCGGGGGAGACCTACGAGCAGTACTTC.

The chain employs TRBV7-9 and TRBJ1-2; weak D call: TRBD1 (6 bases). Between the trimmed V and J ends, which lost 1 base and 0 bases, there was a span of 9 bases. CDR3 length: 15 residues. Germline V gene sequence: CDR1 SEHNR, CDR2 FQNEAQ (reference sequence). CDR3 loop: CASSLGTATNYGYTF. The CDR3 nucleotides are TGTGCCAGCAGCTTAGGGACAGCCACTAACTATGGCTACACCTTC.

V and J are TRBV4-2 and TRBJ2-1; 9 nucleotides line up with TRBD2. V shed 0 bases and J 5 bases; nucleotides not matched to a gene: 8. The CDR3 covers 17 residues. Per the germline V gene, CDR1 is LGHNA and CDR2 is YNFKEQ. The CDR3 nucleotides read TGTGCCAGCAGCCAAGATTTCGGGTCTAGCGGGAACAATGAGCAGTTCTTC. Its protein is CASSQDFGSSGNNEQFF.

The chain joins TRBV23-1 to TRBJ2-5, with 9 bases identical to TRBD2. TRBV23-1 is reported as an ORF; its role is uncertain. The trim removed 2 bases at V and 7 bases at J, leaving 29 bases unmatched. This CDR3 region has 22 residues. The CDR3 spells CASSQSPPQTGTSRDRGVTQYF. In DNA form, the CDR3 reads TGCGCCAGCAGTCAAAGCCCACCACAGACAGGGACTAGCCGGGATAGGGGGGTGACCCAGTACTTC.

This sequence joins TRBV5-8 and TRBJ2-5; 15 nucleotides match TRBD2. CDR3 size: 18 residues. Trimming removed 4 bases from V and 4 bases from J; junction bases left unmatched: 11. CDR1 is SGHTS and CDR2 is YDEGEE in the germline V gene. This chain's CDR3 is CASSTGLAGGHGRETQYF. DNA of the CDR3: TGTGCCAGCAGCACTGGACTAGCGGGGGGGCATGGGCGAGAGACCCAGTACTTC.

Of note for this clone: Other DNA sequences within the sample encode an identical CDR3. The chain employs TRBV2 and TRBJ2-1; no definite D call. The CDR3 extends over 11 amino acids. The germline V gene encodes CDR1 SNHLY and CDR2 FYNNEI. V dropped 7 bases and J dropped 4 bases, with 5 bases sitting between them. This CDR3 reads CASKAYNEQFF. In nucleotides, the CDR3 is TGTGCCAGCAAAGCTTACAATGAGCAGTTCTTC. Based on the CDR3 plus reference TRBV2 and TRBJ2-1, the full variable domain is EPEVTQTPSHQVTQMGQEVILRCVPISNHLYFYWYRQILGQKVEFLVSFYNNEISEKSEIFDDQFSVERPDGSNFTLKIRSTKLEDSAMYFCASKAYNEQFFGPGTRLTVL.

CDR3 residues: CASSLYSFEGQGRNEQYF. The CDR3 nucleotides read TGTGCCAGCAGTTTATATTCTTTTGAGGGGCAGGGGAGAAACGAGCAGTACTTC. The V call is TRBV28, the J call TRBJ2-7; D is perhaps TRBD1 (6 bases). Germline V lookup: CDR1 MDHEN, CDR2 SYDVKM. The V and J ends lost 1 base and 5 bases respectively, with 24 bases between them. The CDR3 is made up of 18 amino acids.